The 13 T cell receptor beta chains below were found in one sample sequenced in a study of graft-versus-host responses after intestinal transplantation. Their antigen targets remain unknown. Data came from immunoSEQ multiplex PCR; TCRdb stores just in-frame clones and leaves some out. Among over 100,000 clones listed, 85% to 95% were seen once. The specimen was unstimulated CD8+ T cells sorted from spleen or lymph node cells, collected before transplant. Receptor source: a human donor who was the organ donor for an intestinal transplant.

The chain carries TRBV4-1 and TRBJ2-3; D is unresolved. This CDR3 is built from 14 residues. Germline V lookup: CDR1 MGHRA, CDR2 YSYEKL. V was cut by 0 bases and J by 4 bases, with 8 bases left in between. In DNA form, the CDR3 reads TGCGCCAGCAGCCAAGAGGTTTTTGCAGATACGCAGTATTTT. Translation gives CASSQEVFADTQYF.

The chain employs TRBV27 and TRBJ2-3; 10 bases are shared with TRBD2. The germline gives CDR1 MNHEY, CDR2 SMNVEV (reference sequence). The CDR3 spans 16 residues. Trimming took 1 base from V and 5 from J; bases not matched to a gene: 6. CDR3 residues: CASSLYSGRAIDTQYF. For the CDR3, the DNA is TGTGCCAGCAGTTTATACAGCGGGAGGGCTATAGATACGCAGTATTTT.

The rearrangement uses TRBV19 and TRBJ1-1; D may be TRBD1 (6 bases). The CDR3 loop spans 13 amino acids. V gave up 5 bases and J gave up 5 bases, with 12 bases separating them. Per the germline V gene, CDR1 is LNHDA and CDR2 is SQIVND (reference sequence). CDR3 residues: CASSQGGLTEAFF. CDR3 DNA: TGTGCCAGTAGTCAAGGGGGTTTAACTGAAGCTTTCTTT.

J is TRBJ2-1 and V is TRBV4-2; no reliable D call. Germline V CDR1 and CDR2: LGHNA, YNFKEQ. The CDR3 length is 13 residues. Trimming pared 4 bases from V and 6 bases from J, leaving 10 bases between. CDR3: CASSPTWGNEQFF. The CDR3, as DNA: TGTGCCAGCAGCCCGACGTGGGGCAATGAGCAGTTCTTC.

This chain joins TRBV27 and TRBJ2-1; 11 bases agree with TRBD2. CDR3 length equals 14 residues. V dropped 11 bases and J dropped 5; count of bases not matched to a gene: 8. CDR1 is MNHEY, CDR2 SMNVEV, per germline (reference sequence). CDR3 sequence: CASRTSGSHNEQFF. CDR3 bases: TGTGCCTCCAGGACTAGCGGGTCCCACAATGAGCAGTTCTTC.

This chain links TRBV27 with TRBJ2-5, with D possibly matching TRBD1 (5 bases). Trimming took off 5 bases at V and 5 bases at J, with 6 bases between the two ends. The germline gives CDR1 MNHEY, CDR2 SMNVEV (reference sequence). The CDR3 is made up of 11 amino acids. CDR3 DNA sequence: TGTGCCAGCAGTAAGGGGGAGACCCAGTACTTC. Translated, it gives CASSKGETQYF.

V and J are TRBV7-9 and TRBJ2-7, with D perhaps TRBD1 (6 bases). CDR3 length equals 16 residues. Trimming removed 5 bases at V and 2 bases at J, with 19 bases between. CDR1 is SEHNR and CDR2 is FQNEAQ in the germline V gene (reference sequence). CDR3 residues: CASSPRRGHLTYEQYF. The CDR3 region has the DNA TGTGCCAGCAGCCCTCGAAGGGGACACCTAACCTACGAGCAGTACTTC.

J is TRBJ2-7 and V is TRBV11-2; TRBD2 is a possible D gene (6 bases). From germline, CDR1 is SGHAT and CDR2 FQNNGV. V lost 4 bases and J lost 1, with 23 bases in between. The CDR3 extends over 18 amino acids. The DNA for the CDR3 is TGTGCCAGCAGCTCCCAACCGGGGACTGCCTTAGGGTCCTACGAGCAGTACTTC. Translating it yields CASSSQPGTALGSYEQYF.

As for this clone: This specimen includes other DNA sequences encoding the same CDR3. J is TRBJ2-2 and V is TRBV5-4; D is unclear. V lost 0 bases to trimming and J lost 8 bases, with 5 bases between them. CDR3 length equals 12 residues. The germline V gene has CDR1 SGHNT and CDR2 YYREEE (reference sequence). The CDR3 DNA is TGTGCCAGCAGCTTGGGAGCAGGGGAGCTGTTTTTT. Its translation is CASSLGAGELFF.

The V and J genes are TRBV7-8 and TRBJ2-7; D tentatively reads TRBD1 or TRBD2 (5 bases each). This CDR3 spans 12 amino acids. V shed 4 bases and J shed 6 bases, with 10 bases lying between them. The V gene's germline CDR1 is SGHVS and CDR2 FQNEAQ. The CDR3 DNA follows: TGTGCCAGCAGCTGGGGGTTGGTCGAGCAGTACTTC. Translating it yields CASSWGLVEQYF. The full variable domain, in which reference TRBV7-8 and TRBJ2-7 provide the parts outside the CDR3, is GAGVSQSPRYKVAKRGQDVALRCDPISGHVSLFWYQQALGQGPEFLTYFQNEAQLDKSGLPSDRFFAERPEGSVSTLKIQRTQQEDSAVYLCASSWGLVEQYFGPGTRLTVT.

The chain is built from TRBV28 and TRBJ2-1; 15 positions match TRBD2. The CDR3 is made up of 19 amino acids. Germline assignment: CDR1 MDHEN and CDR2 SYDVKM. The ends lost 3 bases at V and 6 bases at J; junction bases unmatched: 12. CDR3 bases: TGTGCCAGCAGTTTCTCGTCGCGGGGACTAGCGGGAGGCGGCAATGAGCAGTTCTTC. This gives the protein CASSFSSRGLAGGGNEQFF.

V and J are TRBV6-6 and TRBJ1-1; D gene uncertain. Germline V gene data show CDR1 as MNHNY and CDR2 as SVGAGI (reference sequence). V lost 6 bases to trimming and J lost 0 bases, with 8 bases between them. The CDR3 is 13 residues long. CDR3 sequence (DNA): TGTGCCAGCAGCCTAGAACTGAACACTGAAGCTTTCTTT. It codes for CASSLELNTEAFF.

The V and J genes are TRBV13 and TRBJ1-5, with D unresolved. Trimming removed 2 bases from V and 7 bases from J, with 6 bases in between. The CDR3 extends over 12 amino acids. Germline loops: CDR1 PRHDT, CDR2 FYEKMQ (reference sequence). The chain's CDR3 is CASSLSQQPQHF. CDR3 DNA: TGTGCCAGCAGCTTAAGCCAGCAGCCCCAGCATTTT.